This is a list of T cell receptor beta chains from one sample in a study of blood T cell repertoires in COVID-19. Assay: immunoSEQ multiplex PCR; the TCRdb copy retains only in-frame clones and omits some. The profile shows just over 200,000 clones, roughly 80% of them singletons. Sequenced material: peripheral blood. All receptors derive from a woman in her 70s with acute or convalescent COVID-19. CDR3s include the opening cysteine and the closing phenylalanine or tryptophan. Each record gives: D gene, J gene, V gene, clone size, CDR3 protein, CDR3 DNA. D genes are given only for firm matches. Expanded clones are given a class, and other clones once, few, many or no size at all.

D: TRBD1
J: TRBJ1-1
V: TRBV28
size: .
CDR3: CASRIGTGYTEAFF
DNA: TGTGCCAGCAGAATAGGGACAGGTTACACTGAAGCTTTCTTT

D: .
J: TRBJ1-6
V: TRBV27
size: .
CDR3: CASSAQGLLVLHF
DNA: TGTGCCAGCAGCGCGCAGGGGCTGCTTGTCCTCCACTTC

D: TRBD2
J: TRBJ2-3
V: TRBV6-5
size: .
CDR3: CASRGRLAADTQYF
DNA: TGTGCCAGCAGGGGAAGACTAGCCGCAGATACGCAGTATTTT

D: TRBD1
J: TRBJ2-1
V: TRBV5-1
size: .
CDR3: CASSSTGVEYNEQFF
DNA: TGCGCCAGCAGCTCAACAGGGGTAGAGTACAATGAGCAGTTCTTC

D: .
J: TRBJ2-7
V: TRBV6-5
size: .
CDR3: CASSYSDTQQYF
DNA: TGTGCCAGCAGTTACTCGGACACCCAGCAGTACTTC

D: TRBD1
J: TRBJ2-6
V: TRBV5-1
size: .
CDR3: CASRATGGSGANVLTF
DNA: TGCGCCAGCAGGGCGACAGGGGGCTCTGGGGCCAACGTCCTGACTTTC

D: TRBD2
J: TRBJ2-3
V: TRBV29-1
size: few
CDR3: CSVEGGRTHTDTQYF
DNA: TGCAGCGTTGAGGGCGGGAGAACCCACACAGATACGCAGTATTTT

D: .
J: TRBJ2-7
V: TRBV9
size: .
CDR3: CASSVTFSSYEQYF
DNA: TGTGCCAGCAGCGTAACATTCAGCTCCTACGAGCAGTACTTC

D: TRBD1
J: TRBJ1-2
V: TRBV12-3/TRBV12-4
size: .
CDR3: CASSSGTGDGYTF
DNA: TGTGCCAGCAGTTCGGGGACAGGGGACGGCTACACCTTC

D: TRBD2
J: TRBJ2-3
V: TRBV3-1/TRBV3-2
size: .
CDR3: CASSQDGRYADTQYF
DNA: TGTGCCAGCAGCCAAGACGGGAGGTACGCAGATACGCAGTATTTT

D: .
J: TRBJ2-1
V: TRBV7-9
size: once
CDR3: CASSLGLREAANEQFF
DNA: TGTGCCAGCAGCTTAGGTCTCAGGGAGGCGGCCAATGAGCAGTTCTTC

D: TRBD2
J: TRBJ2-7
V: TRBV2
size: once
CDR3: CASRGTRYSYEQYF
DNA: TGTGCCAGCAGGGGGACTAGATACTCCTACGAGCAGTACTTC

D: TRBD1
J: TRBJ1-5
V: TRBV10-2
size: few
CDR3: CASSDLDRGRGQPQHF
DNA: TGCGCCAGCAGTGACTTAGACAGGGGGCGAGGTCAGCCCCAGCATTTT

D: TRBD1
J: TRBJ1-2
V: TRBV2
size: .
CDR3: CASSPSDRGWHGYTF
DNA: TGTGCCAGCAGCCCCAGCGACAGGGGATGGCATGGCTACACCTTC

D: TRBD2
J: TRBJ2-1
V: TRBV7-9
size: few
CDR3: CASSPGGSSYNEQFF
DNA: TGTGCCAGCAGCCCCGGCGGGAGCTCCTACAATGAGCAGTTCTTC

D: .
J: TRBJ1-4
V: TRBV10-3
size: .
CDR3: CAISESRGSGEKLFF
DNA: TGTGCCATCAGTGAGTCGAGGGGGAGCGGCGAAAAACTGTTTTTT

D: TRBD2
J: TRBJ2-1
V: TRBV5-4
size: .
CDR3: CASRPGLAEYNEQFF
DNA: TGTGCCAGCAGGCCGGGACTAGCGGAGTACAATGAGCAGTTCTTC

D: .
J: TRBJ2-1
V: TRBV3-1/TRBV3-2
size: .
CDR3: CASSQDQGSDEQFF
DNA: TGTGCCAGCAGCCAAGACCAGGGATCGGATGAGCAGTTCTTC

D: TRBD1
J: TRBJ2-6
V: TRBV7-3
size: .
CDR3: CASTRQGVSGANVLTF
DNA: TGTGCCAGCACTCGACAGGGAGTGTCTGGGGCCAACGTCCTGACTTTC

D: .
J: TRBJ2-7
V: TRBV6-5
size: .
CDR3: CASRARVTVSYEQYF
DNA: TGTGCCAGCAGGGCTAGGGTGACAGTCTCCTACGAGCAGTACTTC

D: TRBD2
J: TRBJ2-5
V: TRBV3-1/TRBV3-2
size: .
CDR3: CASSHLGVSGDGKTQYF
DNA: TGTGCCAGCAGCCACCTTGGGGTTAGCGGGGACGGGAAGACCCAGTACTTC

D: TRBD2
J: TRBJ2-1
V: TRBV29-1
size: .
CDR3: CSVEDWLLAGGYNEQFF
DNA: TGCAGCGTTGAAGATTGGTTACTAGCGGGAGGTTACAATGAGCAGTTCTTC

D: .
J: TRBJ2-4
V: TRBV7-8
size: .
CDR3: CASSLGPQNIQYF
DNA: TGTGCCAGCAGCTTAGGGCCACAAAACATTCAGTACTTC

D: .
J: TRBJ1-1
V: TRBV3-1/TRBV3-2
size: .
CDR3: CASSQAFQGSTEAFF
DNA: TGTGCCAGCAGCCAAGCGTTTCAGGGGAGCACTGAAGCTTTCTTT